This T cell receptor beta chain was captured in a study of blood T cell repertoires in COVID-19. About the research overall: Researchers got acute and convalescent COVID-19 samples from the United States, Italy and Spain. T cells, B-cell-depleted T cells, or PBMCs supplied cDNA or gDNA.

As originally analysed: The authors estimated nucleated cell counts from reference gene primer amplification. TCRdb's copy holds only in-frame clones and misses some; the assay was immunoSEQ multiplex PCR. D and trimming come from the DNA, and the V and J calls and clone size come from that table. The profile shows approximately 450,000 clones, more than 85% of them singletons. V was cut by 5 bases and J by 1 base, with 9 bases left in between. This CDR3 is built from 14 residues. Germline V lookup: CDR1 SGHRS, CDR2 YFSETQ. Sequenced: peripheral blood. This receptor was obtained from a woman aged 25 to 39 with acute or convalescent COVID-19. This sequence joins TRBV5-1 and TRBJ2-2; tentatively, D is TRBD1 (5 bases). This CDR3 reads CASSPTENTGELFF. The CDR3 nucleotides are TGCGCCAGCAGTCCGACAGAGAACACCGGGGAGCTGTTTTTT.